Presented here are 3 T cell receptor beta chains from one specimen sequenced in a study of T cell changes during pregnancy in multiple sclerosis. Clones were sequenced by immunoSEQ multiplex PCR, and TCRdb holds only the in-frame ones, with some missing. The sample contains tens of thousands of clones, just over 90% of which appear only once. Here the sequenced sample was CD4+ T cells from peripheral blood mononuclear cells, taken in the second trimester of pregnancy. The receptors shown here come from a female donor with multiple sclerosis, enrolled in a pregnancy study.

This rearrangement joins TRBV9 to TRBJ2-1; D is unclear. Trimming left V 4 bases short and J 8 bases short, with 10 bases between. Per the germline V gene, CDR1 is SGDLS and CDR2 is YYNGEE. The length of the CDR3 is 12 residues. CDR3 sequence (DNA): TGTGCCAGCAGCCTCACTTACGATGAGCAGTTCTTC. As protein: CASSLTYDEQFF.

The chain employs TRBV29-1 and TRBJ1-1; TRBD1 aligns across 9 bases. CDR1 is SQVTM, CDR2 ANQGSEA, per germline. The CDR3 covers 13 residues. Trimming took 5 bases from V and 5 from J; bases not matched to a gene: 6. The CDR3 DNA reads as TGCAGCGTTTCGACAGGGGGGGATACTGAAGCTTTCTTT. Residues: CSVSTGGDTEAFF.

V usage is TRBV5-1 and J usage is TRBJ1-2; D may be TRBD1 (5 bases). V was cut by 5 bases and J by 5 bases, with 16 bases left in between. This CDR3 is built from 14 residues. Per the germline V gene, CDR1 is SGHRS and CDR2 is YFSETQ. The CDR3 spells CASSPEGLEYGYTF. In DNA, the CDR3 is TGCGCCAGCAGTCCGGAGGGACTAGAATATGGCTACACCTTC.